What follows are 10 T cell receptor beta chains derived from one specimen sequenced in a study of blood T cells in healthy people across ages (dated by TCRdb to 2013 to 2016). Library prep was done by 5' RACE. The run used an Illumina HiSeq 2500. A second PCR of roughly 6 to 11 cycles was run with a J-beta primer mix and a sample-barcoded 5' primer. The public reads were reanalyzed by TCRdb: fastp trimming at Q25, MiXCR alignment, in-frame beta chains only. Duplicate CDR3 protein sequences are folded into a single record with the most common DNA and genes. Counted in this sample were 600,000 to 1,000,000 distinct CDR3 sequences; roughly 60% of them appeared once. Approximately 20% of the sample goes to the ten largest clones. Source material: blood. Receptors originate from a man aged 25-40 years in good health.

This clonotype has just a few counts. The chain has TRBV3-1 and TRBJ1-5; 7 bases are a match to TRBD1. CDR3 length: 14 residues. Germline V CDR1 and CDR2: LGHDT, YNNKEL (reference sequence). V lost 3 bases, J lost 3 bases, and 2 bases stayed unmatched. The CDR3 bases are TGTGCCAGCAGCCAGGGGACAGTCAATCAGCCCCAGCATTTT. Its protein product is CASSQGTVNQPQHF.

The gene calls are TRBV12-3 or TRBV12-4 and TRBJ2-4; D unclear. The J call is in doubt because the DNA end fits TRBJ2-7 better. This CDR3 comprises 12 residues. CDR3 DNA: TGTGCCAGCAGTTTGAACAGAGGCGAGCAGTACTTC. Translation gives CASSLNRGEQYF.

About this clonotype itself: A read error may produce the germline difference seen at one junction end. This chain uses TRBV4-3 with TRBJ2-6; 9 nucleotides match TRBD2. Germline V CDR1 and CDR2: LGHNA, YSLEER. This CDR3 has 19 amino acids. CDR3 sequence reads: CASSQFASSGRFGTNVLTF. The CDR3 coding sequence is TGCGCCAGCAGCCAATTCGCATCGAGCGGGAGGTTTGGGACCAACGTCCTGACTTTC.

Here the CDR3 DNA reads TGTGCCAGCAGCCTGAGCGGGGGGGGAATAAGCGAGCATTTT. Translating gives CASSLSGGGISEHF. The chain uses TRBV7-2 and TRBJ1-5, with D possibly TRBD1 on 5 matching bases. From germline, CDR1 is SGHTA and CDR2 FQGNSA. The CDR3 spans 14 residues. Trimming took 5 bases from V and 14 from J, leaving 22 bases between them.

This clonotype was detected a few times. V gene TRBV6-5 combines with J gene TRBJ1-2; D gene uncertain. V gave up 11 bases and J gave up 7 bases, with 14 bases separating them. CDR1 is MNHEY and CDR2 is SVGAGI in the germline V gene. This CDR3 region has 11 residues. This CDR3 is CACWSTIGYTF. The CDR3 region has the DNA TGTGCCTGCTGGAGTACGATTGGCTACACCTTC.

This clonotype was observed once. The V and J genes are TRBV20-1 and TRBJ2-7; 8 nucleotides align to TRBD2. Germline values: CDR1 DFQATT, CDR2 SNEGSKA (reference sequence). After removal of 6 bases from V and 2 bases from J, the junction contained 9 bases not matched to a gene. The CDR3 extends over 14 amino acids. The CDR3 bases are TGCAGTGCCAGACTAGCGTGGGACCCCTACGAGCAGTACTTC. This encodes CSARLAWDPYEQYF.

The gene calls are TRBV24-1 and TRBJ2-3; D call uncertain. The CDR3 totals 12 residues. CDR1 and CDR2 (germline): KGHDR, SFDVKD. The V gene lost 4 bases and the J gene lost 5 bases, with 6 bases spanning the gap. The CDR3 protein is CATSDNRDTQYF. Written as DNA, the CDR3 is TGTGCCACCAGTGACAACAGAGATACGCAGTATTTT.

This clonotype was found a few times. The J gene is TRBJ2-1, the V gene TRBV29-1; 11 bases agree with TRBD2. The CDR3 covers 12 residues. The V and J ends lost 4 bases and 12 bases, in that order; junction bases with no gene match: 5. The germline V gene has CDR1 SQVTM and CDR2 ANQGSEA. The CDR3 DNA is TGCAGCGTTGGAGTAGCGGGGGGGTGGCAGTTCTTC. This encodes CSVGVAGGWQFF.

The rearrangement joins TRBV24-1 to TRBJ2-1; 9 nucleotides match TRBD2. The junction had 13 bases not matched to a gene; V was cut back by 5 bases and J by 9 bases. The CDR3 runs to 16 residues. Germline V lookup: CDR1 KGHDR, CDR2 SFDVKD. CDR3 bases: TGTGCCACCAGTGGGTCCCGCGGGAGGGCCAATAGTGAGCAGTTCTTC. This encodes CATSGSRGRANSEQFF.

This clonotype was seen more than once but under ten times. The CDR3 region is CASSSGLYNEQFF. CDR3 bases: TGTGCCAGCAGTTCTGGACTTTACAATGAGCAGTTCTTC. This sequence joins TRBV27 and TRBJ2-1, with D possibly matching TRBD2 (5 bases). The length of the CDR3 is 13 residues. V lost 4 bases and J lost 4, with 8 bases in between. Germline assignment: CDR1 MNHEY and CDR2 SMNVEV (reference sequence).